What follows are 31 T cell receptor beta chains derived from one specimen sequenced in a study of technical replicates of blood from several donors. Sequencing used immunoSEQ multiplex PCR; TCRdb keeps in-frame clones, though not all of them. The table includes about 59,000 clones, around 93% detected once. The sequenced sample consisted of PBMCs. The receptors originated from a human donor in good health. Some clones in this sample may be carry-over from other donors' samples.

The CDR3 sequence is CAWSPGDGATNEKLFF. The CDR3 DNA reads TGTGCCTGGAGTCCTGGCGACGGGGCAACTAATGAAAAACTGTTTTTT. V and J are TRBV30 and TRBJ1-4; D ambiguous. The V end was cut by 2 bases, the J end by 0 bases, with 13 bases between. The CDR3 covers 16 residues. Germline CDR1 GTSNPN, CDR2 SVGIG (reference sequence). Based on the CDR3 plus reference TRBV30 and TRBJ1-4, the full variable domain is SQTIHQWPATLVQPVGSPLSLECTVEGTSNPNLYWYRQAAGRGLQLLFYSVGIGQISSEVPQNLSASRPQDRQFILSSKKLLLSDSGFYLCAWSPGDGATNEKLFFGSGTQLSVL.

V usage is TRBV7-2 and J usage is TRBJ2-1, with a possible D match to TRBD2 (5 bases). CDR1 SGHTA and CDR2 FQGNSA come from the germline V gene. The CDR3 covers 13 residues. Trimming removed 5 bases at V and 3 bases at J, with 8 bases between. This CDR3 is CASSITSYNEQFF. CDR3 in DNA: TGTGCCAGCAGCATAACTAGCTACAATGAGCAGTTCTTC.

The chain uses TRBV9 and TRBJ1-1; possibly TRBD1 for D (5 bases). CDR3 length: 13 residues. Trimming cost V 0 bases and J 6 bases, with 9 bases left between them. Germline-derived CDR1 and CDR2 are SGDLS and YYNGEE. The CDR3 nucleotides read TGTGCCAGCAGCGTAGGAGGAGGGGCTGAAGCTTTCTTT. Translating it yields CASSVGGGAEAFF. Combining the CDR3 with reference TRBV9 and TRBJ1-1 gives the whole variable domain DSGVTQTPKHLITATGQRVTLRCSPRSGDLSVYWYQQSLDQGLQFLIQYYNGEERAKGNILERFSAQQFPDLHSELNLSSLELGDSALYFCASSVGGGAEAFFGQGTRLTVV.

J is TRBJ1-1 and V is TRBV6-6, with 8 positions matching TRBD1. The CDR3 sequence is 14 residues long. The trim removed 5 bases at V and 7 bases at J, leaving 9 bases unmatched. The germline V gene encodes CDR1 MNHNY and CDR2 SVGAGI (reference sequence). The CDR3: CASSPTRGRDEAFF. The CDR3 bases are TGTGCCAGCAGTCCCACCAGGGGGCGAGATGAAGCTTTCTTT.

This clone was seen once. The J gene is TRBJ2-7, the V gene TRBV30, with 7 bases matching TRBD2. This CDR3 has 12 amino acids. CDR1 and CDR2 from the germline V gene are GTSNPN and SVGIG (reference sequence). The trim removed 0 bases at V and 7 bases at J, leaving 3 bases unmatched. The CDR3 here is CAWSVLAKEQYF. The DNA for the CDR3 is TGTGCCTGGAGTGTACTAGCGAAGGAGCAGTACTTC.

This chain links TRBV19 with TRBJ1-2; 9 bases fit TRBD1. This CDR3 is built from 14 residues. V was clipped by 4 bases and J by 7 bases; unmatched bases: 7. Germline loops: CDR1 LNHDA, CDR2 SQIVND (reference sequence). The CDR3 DNA reads TGTGCCAGTAGTACCGGGACAGGGAGTTCTGGCTACACCTTC. Amino acid sequence: CASSTGTGSSGYTF.

The genes are TRBV6-6 and TRBJ2-7, with a tentative D call TRBD2 (5 bases). The CDR3 has 12 amino acids. V shed 7 bases and J shed 7 bases, with 14 bases lying between them. Germline assignment: CDR1 MNHNY and CDR2 SVGAGI (reference sequence). The CDR3 DNA is TGTGCCAGCATCGGACCATCGGGAGAGCAGTACTTC. Encoded protein: CASIGPSGEQYF.

The chain recombines TRBV7-8 with TRBJ2-2; perhaps TRBD2 as D (5 bases). This CDR3 comprises 15 residues. With 4 bases removed from V and 0 bases from J, the gap between germline ends came to 9 bases. Germline values: CDR1 SGHVS, CDR2 FQNEAQ. CDR3 DNA: TGTGCCAGCAGCTCACGGCGGGCGAACACCGGGGAGCTGTTTTTT. Its protein product is CASSSRRANTGELFF. Filled out from reference TRBV7-8 and TRBJ2-2, the complete variable domain reads GAGVSQSPRYKVAKRGQDVALRCDPISGHVSLFWYQQALGQGPEFLTYFQNEAQLDKSGLPSDRFFAERPEGSVSTLKIQRTQQEDSAVYLCASSSRRANTGELFFGEGSRLTVL.

V gene TRBV2 combines with J gene TRBJ1-5, with D possibly matching TRBD1 (6 bases). This CDR3 contains 14 residues. Germline V gives CDR1 SNHLY, CDR2 FYNNEI. Trimming took 4 bases from V and 8 from J, leaving 15 bases between them. CDR3 in DNA: TGTGCCAGCAGTGGGGTGACAGGCCGGGAGCCCCAGCATTTT. Residues: CASSGVTGREPQHF.

V and J are TRBV7-8 and TRBJ1-1; TRBD1 might be the D (5 bases). CDR1 is SGHVS, CDR2 FQNEAQ, per germline. V was clipped by 5 bases and J by 5 bases, with 21 bases between them. The CDR3 runs to 16 residues. The CDR3: CASSTWGPRGETEAFF. For the CDR3, the DNA is TGTGCCAGCAGCACATGGGGTCCACGGGGGGAAACTGAAGCTTTCTTT.

The CDR3 region is CASSSRRGGLGNSPLHF. The CDR3 DNA sequence: TGTGCCAGCAGCTCCCGACGGGGGGGCCTGGGCAATTCACCCCTCCACTTT. The genes are TRBV5-4 and TRBJ1-6, with D maybe TRBD1 (6 bases). V was clipped by 3 bases and J by 7 bases, with 20 bases between them. The CDR3 loop spans 17 amino acids. The V gene's germline CDR1 is SGHNT and CDR2 YYREEE (reference sequence).

The gene calls are TRBV5-6 and TRBJ2-5, with D possibly TRBD2 on 5 matching bases. Trimming took 3 bases from V and 5 from J, leaving 17 bases between them. Germline values: CDR1 SGHDT, CDR2 YYEEEE. The CDR3 spans 15 residues. CDR3 residues: CASSSMVGVRETQYF. The CDR3 DNA reads TGTGCCAGCAGCTCGATGGTCGGGGTCCGGGAGACCCAGTACTTC.

The chain couples TRBV5-1 to TRBJ1-2; 11 positions agree with TRBD1. This CDR3 is 15 amino acids long. Per germline, CDR1 SGHRS and CDR2 YFSETQ. The junction had 6 bases not matched to a gene; V was cut back by 5 bases and J by 3 bases. The CDR3, as DNA: TGCGCCAGCAGACCCGGACAGGGGGCTGACTATGGCTACACCTTC. Its translation: CASRPGQGADYGYTF. The variable domain in full, with the rest retrieved from reference TRBV5-1 and TRBJ1-2, is KAGVTQTPRYLIKTRGQQVTLSCSPISGHRSVSWYQQTPGQGLQFLFEYFSETQRNKGNFPGRFSGRQFSNSRSEMNVSTLELGDSALYLCASRPGQGADYGYTFGSGTRLTVV.

The V gene is TRBV18, the J gene TRBJ2-3; 11 bases are shared with TRBD2. CDR1 KGHSH and CDR2 LQKENI come from the germline V gene. Unmatched junction bases numbered 6, after V lost 4 bases and J lost 6 bases. This CDR3 comprises 15 residues. The CDR3 is CASSLLAGVGDTQYF. In DNA form, the CDR3 reads TGTGCCAGCTCACTACTAGCGGGAGTTGGTGATACGCAGTATTTT.

V usage is TRBV6-5 and J usage is TRBJ2-7, with a tentative D call TRBD1 (6 bases). The germline V and J ends were trimmed by 8 bases and 3 bases, with 11 bases remaining between them. The CDR3 extends over 12 amino acids. Germline lookup yields CDR1 MNHEY and CDR2 SVGAGI. Here the CDR3 reads CASQGTNYEQYF. CDR3 nucleotide sequence: TGTGCCAGCCAAGGGACAAACTACGAGCAGTACTTC.

The gene calls are TRBV13 and TRBJ1-1, with D possibly being TRBD1 (6 bases). Germline V gives CDR1 PRHDT, CDR2 FYEKMQ (reference sequence). V dropped 1 base and J dropped 4 bases, with 10 bases sitting between them. The CDR3 consists of 14 residues. CDR3 sequence (DNA): TGTGCCAGCAGCTTAGAGGGGGGGGGCACTGAAGCTTTCTTT. This translates into CASSLEGGGTEAFF.

This clone showed up just once. The gene calls are TRBV7-6 and TRBJ2-2; D perhaps matches TRBD1 (6 bases). This CDR3 is built from 16 residues. Trimming took 1 base from V and 4 from J, leaving 13 bases between them. Per the germline V gene, CDR1 is SGHVS and CDR2 is FNYEAQ. The CDR3 sequence: CASSLGPQGGTGELFF. Here the CDR3 DNA reads TGTGCCAGCAGCTTAGGGCCACAGGGCGGCACCGGGGAGCTGTTTTTT.

This clone appeared a few times. J is TRBJ1-2 and V is TRBV11-3; weak D call: TRBD1 (6 bases). This CDR3 is 15 amino acids long. V dropped 1 base and J dropped 4 bases, with 13 bases sitting between them. Germline CDR1 and CDR2: SGHNT and YENEEA. The CDR3 nucleotides are TGTGCCAGCAGCTTAGCCGGACAGACTTCCTATGGCTACACCTTC. Its protein is CASSLAGQTSYGYTF. The full variable domain, in which reference TRBV11-3 and TRBJ1-2 provide the parts outside the CDR3, is EAGVVQSPRYKIIEKKQPVAFWCNPISGHNTLYWYLQNLGQGPELLIRYENEEAVDDSQLPKDRFSAERLKGVDSTLKIQPAELGDSAVYLCASSLAGQTSYGYTFGSGTRLTVV.

The CDR3 DNA reads TGTGCCAGCAGCCGCGGGGGGGGACAACAAGAGACCCAGTACTTC. Its translation: CASSRGGGQQETQYF. The V gene is TRBV4-2, the J gene TRBJ2-5, with TRBD2 matching 9 bases. The CDR3 loop spans 15 amino acids. J gave up 2 bases and V 4 bases, and 5 bases lay outside the gene matches. Looked up from germline, CDR1 is LGHNA and CDR2 is YNFKEQ.

The chain couples TRBV7-2 to TRBJ2-3, with 8 nucleotides matching TRBD2. V shed 2 bases, J shed 4 bases, and the junction held 2 bases outside the gene matches. Per the germline V gene, CDR1 is SGHTA and CDR2 is FQGNSA. The CDR3 contains 14 residues. The CDR3 is CASSLMGLADTQYF. In DNA, the CDR3 is TGTGCCAGCAGCTTAATGGGACTAGCAGATACGCAGTATTTT.

V gene TRBV5-4 combines with J gene TRBJ1-1; tentatively, D is TRBD1 (5 bases). Trimming stripped 1 base from V and 4 bases from J, with 14 bases between. Germline CDR1 is SGHNT and CDR2 is YYREEE (reference sequence). This CDR3 has 15 amino acids. The CDR3 spells CASSLPGRGATEAFF. In DNA form, the CDR3 reads TGTGCCAGCAGCTTGCCCGGGCGCGGGGCCACTGAAGCTTTCTTT.

This clone was recorded once. CDR3 loop: CASIPQDSRRTGELFF. As DNA, the CDR3 is TGTGCCAGCATACCCCAGGACTCGAGAAGGACCGGGGAGCTGTTTTTT. The chain combines TRBV2 with TRBJ2-2; perhaps TRBD2 as D (5 bases). The CDR3 runs 16 residues. In germline, CDR1 is SNHLY, CDR2 FYNNEI. Trimming took 7 bases from V and 5 from J, leaving 20 bases between them.

V usage is TRBV29-1 and J usage is TRBJ1-1; the D is unclear. This CDR3 has 12 amino acids. Per the germline V gene, CDR1 is SQVTM and CDR2 is ANQGSEA. V lost 4 bases and J lost 5, with 11 bases in between. Here the CDR3 DNA reads TGCAGCGTTGGGACCGGGAGAACTGAAGCTTTCTTT. Encoded protein: CSVGTGRTEAFF. The whole variable domain, remainder taken from reference TRBV29-1 and TRBJ1-1, is SAVISQKPSRDICQRGTSLTIQCQVDSQVTMMFWYRQQPGQSLTLIATANQGSEATYESGFVIDKFPISRPNLTFSTLTVSNMSPEDSSIYLCSVGTGRTEAFFGQGTRLTVV.

The chain joins TRBV5-6 to TRBJ2-3; TRBD2 matches at 7 bases. Per the germline V gene, CDR1 is SGHDT and CDR2 is YYEEEE. The CDR3 consists of 15 residues. Losses at the gene ends were 1 base for V and 2 bases for J; bases not matched to a gene: 4. CDR3 nucleotides: TGTGCCAGCAGCTTGCGTAGCGGGTACACAGATACGCAGTATTTT. This codes for CASSLRSGYTDTQYF.

The V call is TRBV27, the J call TRBJ1-2; D possibly corresponds to TRBD1 (6 bases). The germline CDR1 and CDR2 sequences are MNHEY and SMNVEV (reference sequence). V was pared by 6 bases and J by 2 bases, with 13 bases between. The CDR3 is made up of 14 amino acids. CDR3 amino acids: CASSPRGPNYGYTF. The CDR3 nucleotides are TGTGCCAGCAGCCCCAGGGGTCCCAACTATGGCTACACCTTC.

The chain carries TRBV4-2 and TRBJ2-5; 11 bases fit TRBD2. The CDR3 consists of 16 residues. V dropped 4 bases and J dropped 5; count of bases not matched to a gene: 9. Germline assignment: CDR1 LGHNA and CDR2 YNFKEQ. DNA of the CDR3: TGTGCCAGCAGCCTTAAGACTAGCGGGATGGGGGAGACCCAGTACTTC. It codes for CASSLKTSGMGETQYF.

The chain employs TRBV5-8 and TRBJ1-4; the D is unclear. The CDR3 sequence is 13 residues long. Deletions cut 4 bases from V and 5 bases from J, with 9 bases between. From germline, CDR1 is SGHTS and CDR2 YDEGEE. DNA of the CDR3: TGTGCCAGCAGCGGCCTGAGGAATGAAAAACTGTTTTTT. It is translated as CASSGLRNEKLFF.

The CDR3 spells CASSPSGSRTDTQYF. CDR3 in DNA: TGTGCCAGCAGCCCTAGCGGGAGTAGAACAGATACGCAGTATTTT. The rearrangement links TRBV7-2 to TRBJ2-3, with 10 positions matching TRBD2. Germline V gene sequence: CDR1 SGHTA, CDR2 FQGNSA. The CDR3 is 15 amino acids. V lost 5 bases and J lost 3; bases outside the gene matches: 5.

The chain has TRBV30 and TRBJ2-5, with 7 bases fitting TRBD1. The CDR3 extends over 15 amino acids. Germline V gene lookup returns CDR1 GTSNPN and CDR2 SVGIG (reference sequence). Germline trimming cut 0 bases from V and 4 bases from J; bases unmatched to any gene: 8. The CDR3 protein is CAWSVRTGIRETQYF. In DNA form, the CDR3 reads TGTGCCTGGAGTGTACGGACAGGTATACGAGAGACCCAGTACTTC. Variable domain in full (rest from reference TRBV30 and TRBJ2-5): SQTIHQWPATLVQPVGSPLSLECTVEGTSNPNLYWYRQAAGRGLQLLFYSVGIGQISSEVPQNLSASRPQDRQFILSSKKLLLSDSGFYLCAWSVRTGIRETQYFGPGTRLLVL.

This rearrangement joins TRBV5-4 to TRBJ2-7; 8 bases line up with TRBD1. Germline V gene lookup returns CDR1 SGHNT and CDR2 YYREEE (reference sequence). With 5 bases clipped from V and 2 bases from J, the junction kept 3 bases outside the gene matches. This CDR3 contains 13 residues. CDR3 sequence reads: CASRTGQAYEQYF. CDR3 nucleotides: TGTGCCAGCAGGACGGGACAGGCCTACGAGCAGTACTTC.

The sample holds one count of this clone. The rearrangement uses TRBV4-3 and TRBJ1-1; 12 nucleotides align to TRBD1. Trimming cost V 0 bases and J 5 bases; bases outside gene matches: 10. The CDR3 runs 18 residues. The germline V gene has CDR1 LGHNA and CDR2 YSLEER. This CDR3 reads CASSQDRGTGGSGTEAFF. The CDR3 DNA sequence: TGCGCCAGCAGCCAAGATCGGGGGACAGGGGGCTCAGGTACTGAAGCTTTCTTT.